These 20 T cell receptor beta chains were all obtained from the same sample, sequenced in a study of blood T cell repertoires in COVID-19. Only in-frame clones appear in the TCRdb table, and some are missing; sequencing was by immunoSEQ multiplex PCR. The profile shows about 170,000 clones, about 86% of them singletons. The sequenced sample was peripheral blood. These receptors were collected from a woman aged 55-69 years with COVID-19, enrolled during active disease.

The chain carries TRBV18 and TRBJ1-5, with 8 bases fitting TRBD1. Germline loops: CDR1 KGHSH, CDR2 LQKENI. The CDR3 covers 16 residues. J gave up 5 bases and V 3 bases, and 9 bases lay outside the gene matches. CDR3 sequence (DNA): TGTGCCAGCTCACCGCAGGGGGCGATAGTTTATCAGCCCCAGCATTTT. Amino acid sequence: CASSPQGAIVYQPQHF. The full variable domain, with the rest looked up from reference TRBV18 and TRBJ1-5, is NAGVMQNPRHLVRRRGQEARLRCSPMKGHSHVYWYRQLPEEGLKFMVYLQKENIIDESGMPKERFSAEFPKEGPSILRIQQVVRGDSAAYFCASSPQGAIVYQPQHFGDGTRLSIL.

The J gene is TRBJ2-2, the V gene TRBV27, with D possibly being TRBD2 (7 bases). Germline loops: CDR1 MNHEY, CDR2 SMNVEV (reference sequence). The CDR3 sequence is 14 residues long. Trimming pared 3 bases from V and 4 bases from J, leaving 9 bases between. The CDR3 region has the DNA TGTGCCAGCAGTTTTAGGGGGGGCACCGGGGAGCTGTTTTTT. Its protein is CASSFRGGTGELFF.

The J gene is TRBJ1-5, the V gene TRBV10-3, with D maybe TRBD1 (6 bases). Germline V gene lookup returns CDR1 ENHRY and CDR2 SYGVKD. The V end was cut by 3 bases, the J end by 2 bases, with 14 bases between. The CDR3 is 16 residues long. The CDR3 spells CAISDIGGSGNQPQHF. DNA of the CDR3: TGTGCCATCAGTGACATAGGGGGTTCGGGCAATCAGCCCCAGCATTTT.

V gene TRBV7-8 combines with J gene TRBJ2-5, with a weak D call TRBD2 (5 bases). CDR1 SGHVS and CDR2 FQNEAQ come from the germline V gene. The CDR3 is 15 amino acids. V was trimmed by 0 bases and J by 5 bases, leaving 13 bases between them. The CDR3 is CASSLALGRGETQYF. CDR3 coding DNA: TGTGCCAGCAGCTTAGCGCTCGGACGAGGGGAGACCCAGTACTTC.

The rearrangement joins TRBV30 to TRBJ1-6; no reliable D call. Deletions cut 5 bases from V and 7 bases from J, with 15 bases between. The CDR3 consists of 14 residues. Germline-derived CDR1 and CDR2 are GTSNPN and SVGIG (reference sequence). The CDR3 bases are TGTGCCTGGGGCCTGGACGGGAGAAATTCACCCCTCCACTTT. This gives the protein CAWGLDGRNSPLHF.

This clone was seen only once. The rearrangement joins TRBV27 to TRBJ1-2; 7 bases fit TRBD1. The CDR3 has 13 amino acids. Trimming at V came to 0 bases and at J to 6 bases, leaving 1 base not matched to a gene. From germline, CDR1 is MNHEY and CDR2 SMNVEV (reference sequence). The CDR3 bases are TGTGCCAGCAGTTTATCGACAGGGCATGGCTACACCTTC. Translation: CASSLSTGHGYTF.

The chain couples TRBV13 to TRBJ2-5, with no clear D. V lost 5 bases to trimming and J lost 5 bases, with 9 bases between them. Per germline, CDR1 PRHDT and CDR2 FYEKMQ (reference sequence). The CDR3 totals 12 residues. CDR3 protein: CASSLTVETQYF. The CDR3 DNA reads as TGTGCCAGCAGCCTCACAGTGGAGACCCAGTACTTC.

The chain couples TRBV4-2 to TRBJ2-7; D is unresolved. Trimming left V 3 bases short and J 2 bases short, with 8 bases between. CDR1 is LGHNA and CDR2 is YNFKEQ in the germline V gene. This CDR3 contains 13 residues. CDR3 sequence (DNA): TGTGCCAGCAGCCAGGCGGTAGCCTACGAGCAGTACTTC. It yields the protein CASSQAVAYEQYF.

The genes are TRBV24-1 and TRBJ1-2, with D tentatively TRBD1 (5 bases). The CDR3 totals 13 residues. CDR1 and CDR2 (germline): KGHDR, SFDVKD. V lost 5 bases to trimming and J lost 4 bases, with 10 bases between them. CDR3 nucleotides: TGTGCCACCAGTGGGGGCGGCAGCTATGGCTACACCTTC. As protein: CATSGGGSYGYTF.

The J gene is TRBJ1-1, the V gene TRBV6-5; possible D gene TRBD1, 5 bases. The V and J ends lost 2 bases and 5 bases respectively, with 9 bases between them. In germline, CDR1 is MNHEY, CDR2 SVGAGI. This CDR3 region has 13 residues. The CDR3 coding sequence is TGTGCCAGCAGTTACATGACAGCTACTGAAGCTTTCTTT. Translated, it gives CASSYMTATEAFF.

The V gene is TRBV19, the J gene TRBJ1-1, with 12 bases lining up with TRBD1. Unmatched junction bases numbered 8, after V lost 4 bases and J lost 5 bases. The germline gives CDR1 LNHDA, CDR2 SQIVND (reference sequence). The CDR3 has 16 residues. The CDR3 loop is CASSKGQGAFRTEAFF. The DNA for the CDR3 is TGTGCCAGTAGTAAGGGACAGGGGGCGTTTCGGACTGAAGCTTTCTTT.

This clone was observed a handful of times. V and J are TRBV24-1 and TRBJ2-3; D perhaps matches TRBD2 (6 bases). The germline V and J ends were trimmed by 3 bases and 1 base, with 13 bases remaining between them. The germline gives CDR1 KGHDR, CDR2 SFDVKD. The CDR3 spans 16 residues. In DNA, the CDR3 is TGTGCCACCAGTGATCCTACACCGGGAGGCACAGATACGCAGTATTTT. Translated: CATSDPTPGGTDTQYF.

This sequence joins TRBV10-3 and TRBJ1-2; 8 bases map to TRBD1. Trimming cost V 8 bases and J 8 bases; bases outside gene matches: 16. The V gene's germline CDR1 is ENHRY and CDR2 SYGVKD. The CDR3 length is 15 residues. The CDR3 sequence is CAIHASGTGIRGYTF. The CDR3 DNA reads TGTGCCATCCACGCCTCCGGGACAGGTATTCGCGGCTACACCTTC.

The gene calls are TRBV18 and TRBJ2-4, with D maybe TRBD2 (6 bases). This CDR3 is built from 19 residues. The V gene lost 3 bases and the J gene lost 0 bases, with 21 bases spanning the gap. CDR1 is KGHSH, CDR2 LQKENI, per germline. CDR3 in amino acids: CASSPWAGPNLLAKNIQYF. The CDR3 DNA reads TGTGCCAGCTCACCTTGGGCGGGACCGAATCTACTAGCCAAAAACATTCAGTACTTC.

The V call is TRBV5-4, the J call TRBJ1-5, with D tentatively TRBD1 (5 bases). In germline, CDR1 is SGHNT, CDR2 YYREEE (reference sequence). The V gene lost 0 bases and the J gene lost 10 bases, with 11 bases spanning the gap. This CDR3 is built from 13 residues. The CDR3 loop is CASSLAGGPPQHF. DNA for the CDR3: TGTGCCAGCAGCTTGGCCGGGGGTCCACCCCAGCATTTT.

The chain employs TRBV14 and TRBJ2-3, with D perhaps matching TRBD2 (5 bases). V was trimmed by 4 bases and J by 2 bases, leaving 16 bases between them. Looked up from germline, CDR1 is SGHDN and CDR2 is FVKESK. CDR3 length: 16 amino acids. CDR3 in amino acids: CASSLLRGLVTDTQYF. The DNA for the CDR3 is TGTGCCAGCAGCCTACTGCGCGGGCTGGTCACAGATACGCAGTATTTT. The variable domain in full, with the rest retrieved from reference TRBV14 and TRBJ2-3, is EAGVTQFPSHSVIEKGQTVTLRCDPISGHDNLYWYRRVMGKEIKFLLHFVKESKQDESGMPNNRFLAERTGGTYSTLKVQPAELEDSGVYFCASSLLRGLVTDTQYFGPGTRLTVL.

The sample holds one count of this clone. The genes are TRBV7-2 and TRBJ1-4; 7 nucleotides align to TRBD1. This CDR3 is built from 18 residues. Germline V lookup: CDR1 SGHTA, CDR2 FQGNSA. Germline trimming cut 3 bases from V and 0 bases from J; bases unmatched to any gene: 10. This chain's CDR3 is CASSLAGGRFTTNEKLFF. The CDR3 region has the DNA TGTGCCAGCAGCTTGGCAGGGGGAAGATTCACAACTAATGAAAAACTGTTTTTT.

The V gene is TRBV15, the J gene TRBJ2-7; tentatively, D is TRBD1 (5 bases). Germline V CDR1 and CDR2: LNHNV, YYDKDF (reference sequence). The CDR3 spans 12 residues. The V gene lost 3 bases and the J gene lost 2 bases, with 5 bases spanning the gap. CDR3 coding DNA: TGTGCCACCAGCAGGGACACCTACGAGCAGTACTTC. Its translation is CATSRDTYEQYF.

This chain links TRBV15 with TRBJ1-1; D possibly corresponds to TRBD1 (5 bases). This CDR3 is 15 amino acids long. The germline gives CDR1 LNHNV, CDR2 YYDKDF (reference sequence). Trimming left V 0 bases short and J 1 base short, with 9 bases between. The CDR3 region has the DNA TGTGCCACCAGCAGAGATGGGACTTCGAACACTGAAGCTTTCTTT. It specifies CATSRDGTSNTEAFF.

The chain combines TRBV5-6 with TRBJ1-6, with 7 bases lining up with TRBD1. The germline CDR1 and CDR2 sequences are SGHDT and YYEEEE. The CDR3 is made up of 16 amino acids. J was trimmed by 10 bases and V by 2 bases; bases with no gene match: 12. This CDR3 reads CASSFQQGFQGSPLHF. The CDR3 DNA is TGTGCCAGCAGCTTCCAACAGGGGTTTCAAGGGTCACCCCTCCACTTT.